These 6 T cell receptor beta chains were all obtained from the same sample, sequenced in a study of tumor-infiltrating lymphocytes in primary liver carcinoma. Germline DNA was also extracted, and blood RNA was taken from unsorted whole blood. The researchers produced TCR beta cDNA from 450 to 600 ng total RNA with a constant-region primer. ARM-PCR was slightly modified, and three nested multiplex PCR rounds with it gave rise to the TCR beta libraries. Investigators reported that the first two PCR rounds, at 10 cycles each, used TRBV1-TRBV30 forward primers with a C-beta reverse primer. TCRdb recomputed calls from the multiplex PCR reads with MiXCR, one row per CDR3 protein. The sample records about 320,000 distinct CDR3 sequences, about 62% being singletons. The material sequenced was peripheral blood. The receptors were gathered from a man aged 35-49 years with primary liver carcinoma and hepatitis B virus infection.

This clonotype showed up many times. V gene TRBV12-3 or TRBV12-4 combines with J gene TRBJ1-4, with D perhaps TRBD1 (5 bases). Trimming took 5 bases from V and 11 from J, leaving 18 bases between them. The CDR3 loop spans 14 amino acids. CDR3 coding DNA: TGTGCCAGCAGTACCAGGGACGTCCTCGGGAAACTGTTTTTT. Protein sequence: CASSTRDVLGKLFF.

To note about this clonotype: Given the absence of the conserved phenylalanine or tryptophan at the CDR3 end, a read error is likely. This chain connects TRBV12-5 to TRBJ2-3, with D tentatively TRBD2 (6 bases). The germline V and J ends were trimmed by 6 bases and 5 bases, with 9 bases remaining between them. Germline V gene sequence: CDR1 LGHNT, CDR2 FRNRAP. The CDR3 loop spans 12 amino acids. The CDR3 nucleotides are TGTGCTAGTGGCCTGGGGGGAGATACGCAGTATTAT. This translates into CASGLGGDTQYY.

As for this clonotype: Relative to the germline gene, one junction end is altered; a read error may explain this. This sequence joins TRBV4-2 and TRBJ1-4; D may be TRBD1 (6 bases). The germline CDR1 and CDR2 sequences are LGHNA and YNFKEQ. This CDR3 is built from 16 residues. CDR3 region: CANSQVAGGTNEKLFF. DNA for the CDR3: TGTGCCAACAGCCAAGTTGCGGGGGGCACTAATGAAAAACTGTTTTTT.

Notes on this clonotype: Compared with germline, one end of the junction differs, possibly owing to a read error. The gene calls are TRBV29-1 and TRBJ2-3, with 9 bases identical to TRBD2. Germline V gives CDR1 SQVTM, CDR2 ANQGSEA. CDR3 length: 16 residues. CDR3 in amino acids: CSVVLAGVSGTDMQYF. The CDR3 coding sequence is TGCAGCGTTGTTTTAGCGGGAGTTAGCGGGACAGATATGCAGTATTTT.

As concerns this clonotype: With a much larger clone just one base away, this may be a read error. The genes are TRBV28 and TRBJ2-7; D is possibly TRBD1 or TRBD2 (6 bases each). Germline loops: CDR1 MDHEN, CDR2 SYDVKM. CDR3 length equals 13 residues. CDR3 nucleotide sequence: TGTGCCAGCAGCGTCGGGGGCTCCTACGACCAGTACTTC. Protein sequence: CASSVGGSYDQYF.

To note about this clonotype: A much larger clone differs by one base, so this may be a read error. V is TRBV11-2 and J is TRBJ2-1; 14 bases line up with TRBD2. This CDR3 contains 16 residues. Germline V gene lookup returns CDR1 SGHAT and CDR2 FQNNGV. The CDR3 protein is CASNLVGTSGSTEQFF. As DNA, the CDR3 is TGTGCCAGCAACTTAGTCGGGACTAGCGGGAGCACTGAGCAGTTCTTC.